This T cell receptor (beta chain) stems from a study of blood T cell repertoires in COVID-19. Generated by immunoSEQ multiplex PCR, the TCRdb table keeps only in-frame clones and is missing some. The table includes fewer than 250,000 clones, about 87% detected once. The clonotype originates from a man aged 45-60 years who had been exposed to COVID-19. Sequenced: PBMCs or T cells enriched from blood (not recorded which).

CDR3 DNA sequence: TGTGCCTGGAGTGTCACAGGGGGCCCGGACATTCAGTACTTC. This gives the protein CAWSVTGGPDIQYF. The rearrangement joins TRBV30 to TRBJ2-4; TRBD1 aligns across 9 bases. V lost 0 bases to trimming and J lost 8 bases; unmatched junction nucleotides: 5. The CDR3 runs 14 residues. Germline V gives CDR1 GTSNPN, CDR2 SVGIG (reference sequence).